The 4 T cell receptor beta chains listed next were all sequenced from one sample in a study of cytomegalovirus exposure and HLA in healthy donors. Use of 60 Vbeta and 13 Jbeta primers characterized the PCR. Using immunoSEQ multiplex PCR, the repertoire was profiled, and TCRdb retains in-frame clones only, with some absent. The sample totals 150,000 to 200,000 clones. The sequencing input was PBMCs. Every receptor here comes from a man in his thirties or forties in good health and CMV-seronegative.

This CDR3 is CASSLSRDSGKQYF. In DNA form, the CDR3 reads TGTGCCAGCAGTTTATCCCGGGACTCCGGCAAGCAGTACTTC. The chain links TRBV28 to TRBJ2-7; a weak D match, TRBD2 (6 bases). Trimming pared 1 base from V and 8 bases from J, leaving 15 bases between. This CDR3 has 14 residues. The V gene's germline CDR1 is MDHEN and CDR2 SYDVKM.

This chain links TRBV29-1 with TRBJ1-3; weak D call: TRBD1 (5 bases). This CDR3 has 12 residues. Trimming took off 4 bases at V and 4 bases at J, with 8 bases between the two ends. Germline values: CDR1 SQVTM, CDR2 ANQGSEA. The CDR3 sequence is CSVGTRGNTIYF. CDR3 sequence (DNA): TGCAGCGTTGGGACACGGGGAAACACCATATATTTT.

This chain uses TRBV6-1 with TRBJ2-7; D possibly corresponds to TRBD2 (6 bases). CDR3 length: 11 amino acids. Germline V gives CDR1 MNHNS, CDR2 SASEGT. V lost 9 bases to trimming and J lost 2 bases, with 8 bases between them. The CDR3 sequence: CASASAYEQYF. The CDR3 DNA follows: TGTGCCAGTGCTAGCGCCTACGAGCAGTACTTC.

The rearrangement joins TRBV7-9 to TRBJ2-1; tentatively, D is TRBD2 (6 bases). Trimming stripped 10 bases from V and 4 bases from J, with 20 bases between. The CDR3 is 15 amino acids. The V gene's germline CDR1 is SEHNR and CDR2 FQNEAQ (reference sequence). The CDR3 region is CATLAWRAVYNEQFF. CDR3 nucleotide sequence: TGTGCCACCCTAGCCTGGAGGGCCGTTTACAATGAGCAGTTCTTC.